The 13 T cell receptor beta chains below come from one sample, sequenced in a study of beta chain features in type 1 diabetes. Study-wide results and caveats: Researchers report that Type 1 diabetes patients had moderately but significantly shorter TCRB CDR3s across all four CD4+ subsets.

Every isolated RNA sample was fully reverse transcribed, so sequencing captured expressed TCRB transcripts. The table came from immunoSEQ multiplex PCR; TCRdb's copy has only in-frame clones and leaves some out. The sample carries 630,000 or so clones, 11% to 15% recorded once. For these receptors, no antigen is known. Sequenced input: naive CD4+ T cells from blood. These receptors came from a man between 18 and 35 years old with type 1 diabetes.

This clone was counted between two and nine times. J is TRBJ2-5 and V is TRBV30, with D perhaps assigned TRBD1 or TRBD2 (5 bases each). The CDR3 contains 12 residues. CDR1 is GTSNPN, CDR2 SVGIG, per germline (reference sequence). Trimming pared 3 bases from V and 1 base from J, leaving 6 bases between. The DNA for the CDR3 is TGTGCCTGGAGGGGGGTCCAAGAGACCCAGTACTTC. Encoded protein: CAWRGVQETQYF.

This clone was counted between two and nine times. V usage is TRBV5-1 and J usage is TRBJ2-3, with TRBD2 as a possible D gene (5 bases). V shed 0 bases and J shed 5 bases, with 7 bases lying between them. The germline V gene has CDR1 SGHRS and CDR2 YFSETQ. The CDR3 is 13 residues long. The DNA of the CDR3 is TGCGCCAGCAGCTTGGCTGAGGGAGATACGCAGTATTTT. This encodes CASSLAEGDTQYF.

The CDR3 DNA follows: TGTGCCAGCAGCTGGAGGAGCAGGGGCGACACAGATACGCAGTATTTT. Translation gives CASSWRSRGDTDTQYF. The J gene is TRBJ2-3, the V gene TRBV5-6; D is perhaps TRBD1 (6 bases). V was shortened by 3 bases and J by 2 bases, with 16 bases between the two germline ends. Per germline, CDR1 SGHDT and CDR2 YYEEEE. The length of the CDR3 is 16 residues.

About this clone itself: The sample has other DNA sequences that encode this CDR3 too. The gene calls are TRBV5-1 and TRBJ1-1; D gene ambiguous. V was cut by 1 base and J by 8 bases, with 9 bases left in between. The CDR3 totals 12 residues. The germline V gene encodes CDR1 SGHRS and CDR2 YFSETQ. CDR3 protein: CASSLPSPEAFF. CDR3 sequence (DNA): TGCGCCAGCAGCTTGCCCTCTCCCGAAGCTTTCTTT. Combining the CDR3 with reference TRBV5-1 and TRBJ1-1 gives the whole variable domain KAGVTQTPRYLIKTRGQQVTLSCSPISGHRSVSWYQQTPGQGLQFLFEYFSETQRNKGNFPGRFSGRQFSNSRSEMNVSTLELGDSALYLCASSLPSPEAFFGQGTRLTVV.

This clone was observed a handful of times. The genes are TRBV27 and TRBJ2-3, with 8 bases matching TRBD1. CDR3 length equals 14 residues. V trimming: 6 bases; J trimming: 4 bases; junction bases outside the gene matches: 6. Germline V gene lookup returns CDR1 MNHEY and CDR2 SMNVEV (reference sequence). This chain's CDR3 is CASRIDRGADTQYF. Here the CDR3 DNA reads TGTGCCAGCAGGATCGACAGGGGCGCAGATACGCAGTATTTT.

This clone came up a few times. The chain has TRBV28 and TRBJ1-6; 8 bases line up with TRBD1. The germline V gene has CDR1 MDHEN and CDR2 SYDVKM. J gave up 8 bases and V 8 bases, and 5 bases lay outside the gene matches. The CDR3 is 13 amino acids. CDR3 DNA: TGTGCCAGCGCAGGCAGGGGGCATTCACCCCTCCACTTT. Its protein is CASAGRGHSPLHF.

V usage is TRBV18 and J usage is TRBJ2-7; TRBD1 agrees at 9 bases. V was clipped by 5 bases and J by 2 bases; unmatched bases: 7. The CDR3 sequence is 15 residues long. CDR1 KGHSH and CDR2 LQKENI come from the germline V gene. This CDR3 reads CASSSPGQGPYEQYF. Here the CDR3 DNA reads TGTGCCAGCTCATCCCCGGGACAGGGTCCCTACGAGCAGTACTTC.

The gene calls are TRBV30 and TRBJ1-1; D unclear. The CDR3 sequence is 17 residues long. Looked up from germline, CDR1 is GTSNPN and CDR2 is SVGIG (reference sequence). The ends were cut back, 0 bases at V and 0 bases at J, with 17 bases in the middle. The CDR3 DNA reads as TGTGCCTGGAGTGTACATTCCGGGAGTACTATGAACACTGAAGCTTTCTTT. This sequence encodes CAWSVHSGSTMNTEAFF.

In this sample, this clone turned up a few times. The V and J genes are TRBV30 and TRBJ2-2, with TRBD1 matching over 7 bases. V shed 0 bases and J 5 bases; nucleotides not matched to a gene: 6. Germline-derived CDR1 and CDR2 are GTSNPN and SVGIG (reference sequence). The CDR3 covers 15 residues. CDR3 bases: TGTGCCTGGAGTGTACAGGGGCGAGTAACCGGGGAGCTGTTTTTT. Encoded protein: CAWSVQGRVTGELFF.

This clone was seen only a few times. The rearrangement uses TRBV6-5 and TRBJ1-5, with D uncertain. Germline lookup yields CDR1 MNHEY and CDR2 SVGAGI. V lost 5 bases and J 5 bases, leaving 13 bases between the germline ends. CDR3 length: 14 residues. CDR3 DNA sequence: TGTGCCAGCAGTCGCCTCGGTCGCGATCAGCCCCAGCATTTT. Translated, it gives CASSRLGRDQPQHF.

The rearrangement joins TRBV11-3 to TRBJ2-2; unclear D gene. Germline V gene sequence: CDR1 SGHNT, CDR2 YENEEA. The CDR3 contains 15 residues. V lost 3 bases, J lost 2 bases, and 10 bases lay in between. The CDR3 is CASSFAGPNTGELFF. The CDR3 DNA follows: TGTGCCAGCAGCTTTGCTGGCCCCAACACCGGGGAGCTGTTTTTT.

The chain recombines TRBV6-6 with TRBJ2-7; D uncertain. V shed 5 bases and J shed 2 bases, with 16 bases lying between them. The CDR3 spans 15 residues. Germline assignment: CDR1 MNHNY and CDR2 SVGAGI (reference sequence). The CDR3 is CASSATGSPTYEQYF. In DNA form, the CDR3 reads TGTGCCAGCAGTGCCACTGGCTCACCGACCTACGAGCAGTACTTC.

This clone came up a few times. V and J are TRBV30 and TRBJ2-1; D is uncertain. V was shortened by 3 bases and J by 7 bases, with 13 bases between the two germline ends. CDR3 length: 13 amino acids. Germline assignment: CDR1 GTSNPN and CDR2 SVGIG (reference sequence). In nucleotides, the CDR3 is TGTGCCTGGAGCCGGTCAAGCATGAATGAGCAGTTCTTC. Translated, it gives CAWSRSSMNEQFF.